This T cell receptor beta chain was retrieved from a study of T-cell reconstitution after alpha-beta-depleted transplantation in children. Study outcomes and limitations: The main origin of T-cell counts and diversity one year after transplant was newly produced T cells. After transplant, high TCRbeta diversity at day 60 in some patients arose from surviving recipient T cells and thymic progenitors. The study reportedly traced alpha-beta T cells about two months after transplant to several hundred expanded graft clones.

Points on this clonotype: Antigen unknown.

Trimming removed 3 bases at V and 5 bases at J, with 13 bases between. The germline V gene encodes CDR1 SGHTA and CDR2 FQGNSA. This CDR3 is 14 amino acids long. Unique molecular identifiers tagged the TCRbeta library. TCRdb itself ran the PCR reads through MiXCR, one entry per CDR3 protein. The sample consists of tens of thousands of distinct CDR3 sequences, approximately 52% of them appearing once. The sequence derives from a boy under three years old with SCID, due to receive a stem cell transplant. The chain has TRBV7-2 and TRBJ2-5; maybe TRBD1 (5 bases). The sample here was peripheral blood, taken before TCRalphabeta/CD19-depleted stem cell transplant. CDR3 in DNA: TGTGCCAGCAGCTTGTCCCTGACAGATGAGACCCAGTACTTC. This sequence encodes CASSLSLTDETQYF.